The rows below give T cell receptor beta chains drawn from one sample of a study of siplizumab effects on memory and regulatory T cells. The repertoire was sequenced with immunoSEQ multiplex PCR; TCRdb's copy has only in-frame clones and lacks some. The repertoire holds roughly 120,000 clones, with around 92% as singletons. Sequenced: Tregs sorted from blood. These receptors were taken from a human donor in good health. The CDR3 runs from the conserved cysteine through the conserved F or W. Each record gives: J gene, clone size, V gene, D gene, CDR3 DNA, CDR3 protein. D genes are given only for firm matches. Expanded clones are given a class, and other clones once, few, many or no size at all.

TRBJ1-1 | NA | TRBV5-1 | NA | TGCGCCAGCAGCCAATTCGAATGGAACACTGAAGCTTTCTTT | CASSQFEWNTEAFF
TRBJ1-1 | once | TRBV7-9 | NA | TGTGCCAGCAGCAGCACACGTACCGGGGAAGCTTTCTTT | CASSSTRTGEAFF
TRBJ1-6 | NA | TRBV5-1 | NA | TGCGCCAGTACCGACGGATACTATAATTCACCCCTCCACTTT | CASTDGYYNSPLHF
TRBJ1-2 | NA | TRBV10-3 | NA | TGTGCCATCAGTTCAATGACTAACTATGGCTACACCTTC | CAISSMTNYGYTF
TRBJ2-7 | NA | TRBV6-1 | NA | TGTGCCAGCCAAGAGACCTACGAGCAGTACTTC | CASQETYEQYF
TRBJ1-1 | NA | TRBV19 | NA | TGTGCCAGTAGTATGGAGAGGCAGGGGACGGACACTGAAGCTTTCTTT | CASSMERQGTDTEAFF
TRBJ1-1 | NA | TRBV25-1 | NA | TGTGCCAGCAGTGAGCCCATTAACACTGAAGCTTTCTTT | CASSEPINTEAFF
TRBJ1-6 | NA | TRBV14 | NA | TGTGCCAGCAGCCAAGACTTACTTAACGGTTCACCCCTCCACTTT | CASSQDLLNGSPLHF
TRBJ2-3 | NA | TRBV5-1 | TRBD1 | TGCGCCAGCAGCTTGTGGCAGGGGGCTGCAGATACGCAGTATTTT | CASSLWQGAADTQYF
TRBJ2-6 | NA | TRBV11-1 | TRBD1 | TGTGCCAGCAGCCACTACAGGGGGGACAGCTCTGGGGCCAACGTCCTGACTTTC | CASSHYRGDSSGANVLTF
TRBJ2-5 | NA | TRBV7-2 | NA | TGTGCCAGCAGCTTAGCCACTAGTGTGAAGACCCAGTACTTC | CASSLATSVKTQYF
TRBJ1-1 | NA | TRBV19 | NA | TGTGCCAGTATTACCCGCCAGCACTTGGTCACTGAAGCTTTCTTT | CASITRQHLVTEAFF
TRBJ2-5 | once | TRBV11-2 | NA | TGTGCCAGCAGCCCACGCCGAGGGGAGACCCAGTACTTC | CASSPRRGETQYF
TRBJ1-5 | NA | TRBV15 | NA | TGTGCCACCAGCAGAGCCCCGACAGTCGGCAATCAGCCCCAGCATTTT | CATSRAPTVGNQPQHF
TRBJ1-2 | NA | TRBV30 | TRBD1 | TGTGCCTGGAGTGTACTTACAGGGGGAGGTGGCTACACCTTC | CAWSVLTGGGGYTF
TRBJ2-5 | NA | TRBV10-3 | NA | TGTGCCATCAGTCCAGACACGGGGGTAGAGACCCAGTACTTC | CAISPDTGVETQYF
TRBJ1-5 | NA | TRBV6-5 | NA | TGTGCCAGCAGTTCGGGAAGGGGAGGCCAGCCCCAGCATTTT | CASSSGRGGQPQHF
TRBJ2-5 | NA | TRBV5-1 | TRBD2 | TGCGCCAGCAGCTCAGAGCGGGGGGGAGGCCAAGAGACCCAGTACTTC | CASSSERGGGQETQYF
TRBJ1-3 | NA | TRBV5-4 | NA | TGTGCCAGCAGCTTGGATGTGAGCTCTGGAAACACCATATATTTT | CASSLDVSSGNTIYF
TRBJ2-2 | NA | TRBV5-1 | NA | TGCGCCAGCAGCTTTGGTGTAGGTGGCACCGGGGAGCTGTTTTTT | CASSFGVGGTGELFF
TRBJ2-4 | NA | TRBV10-3 | TRBD2 | TGTGCCATCAGTGAGTCGAAAGTAAGCGGGGGGGGCTGGAACATTCAGTACTTC | CAISESKVSGGGWNIQYF
TRBJ2-1 | once | TRBV7-6 | NA | TGTGCCAGCAGCCTCCGGGCAGGACAGTTGAGCTCCTACAATGAGCAGTTCTTC | CASSLRAGQLSSYNEQFF